This TCR beta chain was recorded in a study of blood T cell repertoires in COVID-19. Participant-reported clinical history was the basis for cohort assignment. The study counted Cohort 3 donors as recovered given two negative PCRs, clearance, or symptom resolution. The length of the CDR3 is 15 residues. V shed 2 bases and J shed 9 bases, with 16 bases lying between them. Looked up from germline, CDR1 is KGHDR and CDR2 is SFDVKD. The method was immunoSEQ multiplex PCR; TCRdb's version includes in-frame clones alone and lacks a portion of them. The sample shows over 200,000 clones, roughly 85% of them seen only once.

Input material: PBMCs or T cells enriched from blood (not recorded which). V usage is TRBV24-1 and J usage is TRBJ1-5, with a tentative D call TRBD1 (6 bases). The receptor was derived from a man in his forties or fifties who had recovered from COVID-19. CDR3 protein: CATSDSTGPSRPQHF. The CDR3, as DNA: TGTGCCACCAGTGATTCGACAGGACCTAGCAGGCCCCAGCATTTT.